Following are 8 T cell receptor beta chains from one sample sequenced in a study of OX40 agonist ivuxolimab in advanced cancers. Sequencing used immunoSEQ multiplex PCR; TCRdb keeps in-frame clones, though not all of them. The sample gives around 84,000 clones, 80% to 95% of which show up once; approximately 0.43% is in the top ten. Sequencing used CD4+ or CD8+ T cells sorted from blood, obtained in a trial of the OX40 agonist ivuxolimab. These TCRs come from an adult with an advanced solid tumor such as melanoma, head and neck, liver or kidney cancer.

The V and J genes are TRBV2 and TRBJ1-5; 9 bases line up with TRBD1. This CDR3 is 14 amino acids long. Trimming cost V 6 bases and J 6 bases; bases outside gene matches: 6. Germline-derived CDR1 and CDR2 are SNHLY and FYNNEI. CDR3 sequence (DNA): TGTGCCAGCAGCAATAACAGGGGGCGTCAGCCCCAGCATTTT. Amino acid sequence: CASSNNRGRQPQHF.

The rearrangement uses TRBV7-2 and TRBJ2-1, with 7 bases identical to TRBD1. The CDR3 has 15 residues. V was clipped by 8 bases and J by 4 bases; unmatched bases: 11. Germline assignment: CDR1 SGHTA and CDR2 FQGNSA. This chain's CDR3 is CASVYEGQSYNEQFF. The DNA for the CDR3 is TGTGCCAGCGTCTACGAGGGACAGTCTTACAATGAGCAGTTCTTC.

The chain recombines TRBV2 with TRBJ1-2; weak D call: TRBD1 (6 bases). The CDR3 totals 16 residues. Looked up from germline, CDR1 is SNHLY and CDR2 is FYNNEI. Trimming cost V 3 bases and J 4 bases, with 18 bases left between them. The CDR3, as DNA: TGTGCCAGCAGTGACGACGGGGGGGCTGTGGGCTATGGCTACACCTTC. Encoded protein: CASSDDGGAVGYGYTF.

The rearrangement uses TRBV5-4 and TRBJ1-5, with no clear D. The ends were cut back, 0 bases at V and 6 bases at J, with 10 bases in the middle. The CDR3 spans 14 residues. The germline CDR1 and CDR2 sequences are SGHNT and YYREEE (reference sequence). The DNA of the CDR3 is TGTGCCAGCAGCTTGGAAGGCGGTAGTCAGCCCCAGCATTTT. Translated, it gives CASSLEGGSQPQHF.

The chain couples TRBV7-6 to TRBJ2-7; D is undetermined. The CDR3 length is 15 residues. The V and J ends lost 0 bases and 0 bases respectively, with 9 bases between them. Germline values: CDR1 SGHVS, CDR2 FNYEAQ. CDR3 in amino acids: CASSLARTASYEQYF. CDR3 bases: TGTGCCAGCAGCTTAGCGCGCACAGCCTCCTACGAGCAGTACTTC.

CDR3 coding DNA: TGCGCCAGCAGTAACGGAAGCTTCAATCAGCCCCAGCATTTT. It is translated as CASSNGSFNQPQHF. The chain couples TRBV10-1 to TRBJ1-5; D gene ambiguous. The V end lost 5 bases, the J end lost 3 bases, and 11 bases lay between the germline ends. The CDR3 length is 14 residues. Germline assignment: CDR1 WNHNN and CDR2 SYGVQD (reference sequence).

The rearrangement joins TRBV11-3 to TRBJ1-1, with 10 bases lining up with TRBD1. The CDR3 covers 16 residues. V shed 1 base, J shed 1 base, and the junction held 3 bases outside the gene matches. Germline V gene data show CDR1 as SGHNT and CDR2 as YENEEA. This CDR3 reads CASSLAGTGANTEAFF. The CDR3 nucleotides are TGTGCCAGCAGCTTAGCCGGGACAGGGGCGAACACTGAAGCTTTCTTT.

The chain's CDR3 is CASSPQLGYGAPYEQYF. The CDR3, as DNA: TGTGCCAGCAGCCCTCAGCTTGGATACGGAGCCCCTTACGAGCAGTACTTC. The chain is built from TRBV5-4 and TRBJ2-7; D gene ambiguous. V was shortened by 4 bases and J by 4 bases, with 24 bases between the two germline ends. Germline V lookup: CDR1 SGHNT, CDR2 YYREEE (reference sequence). The CDR3 extends over 17 amino acids.